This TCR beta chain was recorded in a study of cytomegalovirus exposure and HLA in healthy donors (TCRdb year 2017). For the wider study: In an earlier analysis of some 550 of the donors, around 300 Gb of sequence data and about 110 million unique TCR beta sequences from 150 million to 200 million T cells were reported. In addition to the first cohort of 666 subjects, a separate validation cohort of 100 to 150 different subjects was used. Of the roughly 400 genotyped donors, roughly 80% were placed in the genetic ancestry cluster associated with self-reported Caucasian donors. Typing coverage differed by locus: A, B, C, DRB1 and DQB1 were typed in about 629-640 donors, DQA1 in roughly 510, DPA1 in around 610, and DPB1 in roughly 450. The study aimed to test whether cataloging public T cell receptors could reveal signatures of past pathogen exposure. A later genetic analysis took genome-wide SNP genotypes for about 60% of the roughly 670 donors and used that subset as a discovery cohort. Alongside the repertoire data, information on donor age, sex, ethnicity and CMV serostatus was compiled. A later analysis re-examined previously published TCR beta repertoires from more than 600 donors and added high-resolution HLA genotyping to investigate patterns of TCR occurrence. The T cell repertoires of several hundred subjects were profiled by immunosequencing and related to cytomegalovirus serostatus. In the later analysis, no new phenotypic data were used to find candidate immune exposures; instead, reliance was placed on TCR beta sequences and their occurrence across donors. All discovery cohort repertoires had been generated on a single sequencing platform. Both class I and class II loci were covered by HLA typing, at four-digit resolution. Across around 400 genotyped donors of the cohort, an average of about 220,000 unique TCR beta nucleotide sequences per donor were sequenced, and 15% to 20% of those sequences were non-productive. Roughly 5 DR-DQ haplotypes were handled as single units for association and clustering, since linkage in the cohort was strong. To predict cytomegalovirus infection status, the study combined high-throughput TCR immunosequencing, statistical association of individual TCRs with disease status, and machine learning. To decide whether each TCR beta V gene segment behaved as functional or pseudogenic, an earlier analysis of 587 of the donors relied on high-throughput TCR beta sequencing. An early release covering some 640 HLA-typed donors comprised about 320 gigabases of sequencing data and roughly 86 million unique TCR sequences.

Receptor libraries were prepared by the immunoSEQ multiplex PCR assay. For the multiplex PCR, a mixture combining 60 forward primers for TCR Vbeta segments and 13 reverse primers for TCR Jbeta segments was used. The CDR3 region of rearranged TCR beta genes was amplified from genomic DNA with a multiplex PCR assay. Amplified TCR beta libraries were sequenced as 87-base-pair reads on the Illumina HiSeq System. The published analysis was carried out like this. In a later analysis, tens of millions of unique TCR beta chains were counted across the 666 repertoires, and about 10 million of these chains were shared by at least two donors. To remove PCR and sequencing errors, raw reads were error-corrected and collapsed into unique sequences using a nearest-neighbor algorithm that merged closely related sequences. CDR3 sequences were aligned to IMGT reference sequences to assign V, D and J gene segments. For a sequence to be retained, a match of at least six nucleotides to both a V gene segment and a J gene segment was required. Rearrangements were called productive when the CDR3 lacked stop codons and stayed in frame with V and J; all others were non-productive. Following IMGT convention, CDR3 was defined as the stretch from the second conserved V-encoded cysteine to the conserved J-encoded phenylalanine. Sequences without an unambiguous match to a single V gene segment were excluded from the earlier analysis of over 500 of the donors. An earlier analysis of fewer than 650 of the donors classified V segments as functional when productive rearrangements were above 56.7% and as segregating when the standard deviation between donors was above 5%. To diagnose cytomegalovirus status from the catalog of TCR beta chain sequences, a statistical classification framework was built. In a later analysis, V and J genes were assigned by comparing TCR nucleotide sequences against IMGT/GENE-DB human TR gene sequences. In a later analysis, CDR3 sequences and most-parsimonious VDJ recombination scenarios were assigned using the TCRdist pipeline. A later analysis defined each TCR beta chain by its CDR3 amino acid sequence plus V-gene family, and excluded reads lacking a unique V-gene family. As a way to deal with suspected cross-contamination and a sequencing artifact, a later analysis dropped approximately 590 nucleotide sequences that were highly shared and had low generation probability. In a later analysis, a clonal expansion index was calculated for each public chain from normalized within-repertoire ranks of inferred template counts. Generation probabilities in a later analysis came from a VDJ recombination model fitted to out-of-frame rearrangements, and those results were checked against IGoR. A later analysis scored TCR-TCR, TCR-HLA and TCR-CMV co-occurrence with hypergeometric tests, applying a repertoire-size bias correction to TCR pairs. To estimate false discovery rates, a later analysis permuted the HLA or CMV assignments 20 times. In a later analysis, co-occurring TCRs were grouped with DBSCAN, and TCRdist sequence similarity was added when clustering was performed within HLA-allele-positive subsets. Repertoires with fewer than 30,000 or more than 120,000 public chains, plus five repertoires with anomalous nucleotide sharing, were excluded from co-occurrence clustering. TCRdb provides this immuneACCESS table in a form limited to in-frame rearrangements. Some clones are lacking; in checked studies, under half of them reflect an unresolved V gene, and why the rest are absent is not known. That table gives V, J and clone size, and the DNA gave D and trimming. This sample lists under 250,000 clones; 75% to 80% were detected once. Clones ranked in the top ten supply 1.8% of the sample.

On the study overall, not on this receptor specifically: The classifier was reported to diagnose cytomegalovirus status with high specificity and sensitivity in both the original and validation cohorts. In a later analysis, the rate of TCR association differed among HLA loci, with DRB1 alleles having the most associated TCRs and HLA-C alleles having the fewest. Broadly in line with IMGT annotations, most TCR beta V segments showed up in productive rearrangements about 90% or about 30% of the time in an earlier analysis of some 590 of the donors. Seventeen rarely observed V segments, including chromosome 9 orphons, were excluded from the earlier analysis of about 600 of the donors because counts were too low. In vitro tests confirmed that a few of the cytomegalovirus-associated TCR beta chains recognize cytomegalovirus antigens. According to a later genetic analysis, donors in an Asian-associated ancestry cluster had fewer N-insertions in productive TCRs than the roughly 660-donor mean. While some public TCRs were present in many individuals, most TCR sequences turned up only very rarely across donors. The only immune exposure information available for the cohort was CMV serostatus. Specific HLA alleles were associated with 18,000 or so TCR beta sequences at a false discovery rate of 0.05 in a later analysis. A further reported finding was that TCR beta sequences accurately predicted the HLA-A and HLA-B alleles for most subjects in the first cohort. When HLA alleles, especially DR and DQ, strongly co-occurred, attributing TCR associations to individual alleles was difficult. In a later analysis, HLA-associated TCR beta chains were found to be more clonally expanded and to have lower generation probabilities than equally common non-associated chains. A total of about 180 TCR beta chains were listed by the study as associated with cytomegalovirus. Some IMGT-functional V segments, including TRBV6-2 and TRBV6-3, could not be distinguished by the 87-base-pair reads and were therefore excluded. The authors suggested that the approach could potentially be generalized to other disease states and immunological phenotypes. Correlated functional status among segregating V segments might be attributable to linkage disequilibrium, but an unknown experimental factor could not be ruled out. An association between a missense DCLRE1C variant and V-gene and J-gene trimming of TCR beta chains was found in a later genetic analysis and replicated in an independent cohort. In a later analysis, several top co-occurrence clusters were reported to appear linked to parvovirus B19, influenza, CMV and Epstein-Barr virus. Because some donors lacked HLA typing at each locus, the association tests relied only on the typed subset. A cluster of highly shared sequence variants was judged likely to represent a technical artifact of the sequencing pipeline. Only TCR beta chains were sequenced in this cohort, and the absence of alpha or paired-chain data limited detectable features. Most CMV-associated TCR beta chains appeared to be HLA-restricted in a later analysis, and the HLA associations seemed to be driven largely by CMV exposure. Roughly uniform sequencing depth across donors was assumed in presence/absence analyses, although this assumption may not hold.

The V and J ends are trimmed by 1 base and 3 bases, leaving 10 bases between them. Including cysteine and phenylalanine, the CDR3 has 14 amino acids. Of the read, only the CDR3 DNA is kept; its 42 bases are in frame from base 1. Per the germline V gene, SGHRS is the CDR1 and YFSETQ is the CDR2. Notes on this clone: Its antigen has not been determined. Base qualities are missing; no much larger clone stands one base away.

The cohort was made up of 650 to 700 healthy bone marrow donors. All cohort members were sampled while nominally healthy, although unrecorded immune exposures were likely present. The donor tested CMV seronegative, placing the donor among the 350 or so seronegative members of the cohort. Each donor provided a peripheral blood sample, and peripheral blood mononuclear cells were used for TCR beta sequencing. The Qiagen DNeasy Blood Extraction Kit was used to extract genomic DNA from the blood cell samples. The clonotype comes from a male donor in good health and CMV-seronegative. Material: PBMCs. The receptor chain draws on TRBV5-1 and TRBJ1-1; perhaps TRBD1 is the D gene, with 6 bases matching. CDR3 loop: CASSLIQGDTEAFF. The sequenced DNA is TGCGCCAGCAGCTTGATACAGGGTGACACTGAAGCTTTCTTT.